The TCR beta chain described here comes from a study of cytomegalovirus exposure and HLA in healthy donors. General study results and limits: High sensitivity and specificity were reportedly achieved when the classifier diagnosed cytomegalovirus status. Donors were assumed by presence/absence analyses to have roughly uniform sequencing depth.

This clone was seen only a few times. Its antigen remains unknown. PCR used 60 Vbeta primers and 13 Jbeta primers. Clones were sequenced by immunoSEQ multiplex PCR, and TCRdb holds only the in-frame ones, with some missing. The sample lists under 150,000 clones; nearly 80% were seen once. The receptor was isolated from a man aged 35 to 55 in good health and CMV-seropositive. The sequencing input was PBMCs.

This chain's CDR3 is CASSLGGGGSYNEQFF. Here the CDR3 DNA reads TGTGCCAGCAGCTTAGGCGGAGGCGGCTCCTACAATGAGCAGTTCTTC. V usage is TRBV7-3 and J usage is TRBJ2-1; D may be TRBD2 (5 bases). Germline V gene sequence: CDR1 SGHTA, CDR2 FQGTGA. CDR3 length: 16 amino acids. With 2 bases removed from V and 0 bases from J, the gap between germline ends came to 11 bases.